This TCR beta chain was sequenced in a study of T cells after posttransplantation cyclophosphamide. Study-level findings and limits: After PTCy, TRB diversity resembled that of CNI/methotrexate controls. Tissue-infiltrating T cells from skin or gut overlapped little with blood T cells. Donor CD8+ memory clones often dominated recipient blood repertoires at later times.

CDR1 and CDR2 from the germline V gene are KGHSH and LQKENI. The CDR3 has 14 amino acids. V lost 3 bases to trimming and J lost 1 base, with 10 bases between them. Peripheral blood was collected from the related graft donor on the marrow donation day. Note on this clone: Its target is unknown.

Some clones are missing from TCRdb's copy, which holds only in-frame ones; the method was immunoSEQ multiplex PCR. This table holds tens of thousands of clones, about 91% found once. The source material was PBMCs. The receptor's source is a woman between 50 and 59 years old in good health and a related stem cell transplant donor. The V call is TRBV18, the J call TRBJ2-7; weak D call: TRBD2 (6 bases). The CDR3 sequence: CASSPGTDSYEQYF. The CDR3 DNA is TGTGCCAGCTCACCCGGGACTGATTCCTACGAGCAGTACTTC. Using reference TRBV18 and TRBJ2-7 for the parts outside the CDR3, the full variable domain is NAGVMQNPRHLVRRRGQEARLRCSPMKGHSHVYWYRQLPEEGLKFMVYLQKENIIDESGMPKERFSAEFPKEGPSILRIQQVVRGDSAAYFCASSPGTDSYEQYFGPGTRLTVT.